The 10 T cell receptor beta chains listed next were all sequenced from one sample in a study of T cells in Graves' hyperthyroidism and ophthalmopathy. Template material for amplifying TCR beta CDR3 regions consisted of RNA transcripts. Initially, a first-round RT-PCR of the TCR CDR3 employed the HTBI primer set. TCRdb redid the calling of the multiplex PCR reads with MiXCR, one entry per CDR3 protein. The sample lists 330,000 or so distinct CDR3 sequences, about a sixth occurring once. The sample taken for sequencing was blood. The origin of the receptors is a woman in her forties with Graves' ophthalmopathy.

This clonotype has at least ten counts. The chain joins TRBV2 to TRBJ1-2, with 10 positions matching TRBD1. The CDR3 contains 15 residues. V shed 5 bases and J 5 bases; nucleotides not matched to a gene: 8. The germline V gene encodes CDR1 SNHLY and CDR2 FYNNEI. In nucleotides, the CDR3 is TGTGCCAGCAGTCCTCCTCCGGGACAGGGGTATGGCTACACCTTC. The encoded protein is CASSPPPGQGYGYTF.

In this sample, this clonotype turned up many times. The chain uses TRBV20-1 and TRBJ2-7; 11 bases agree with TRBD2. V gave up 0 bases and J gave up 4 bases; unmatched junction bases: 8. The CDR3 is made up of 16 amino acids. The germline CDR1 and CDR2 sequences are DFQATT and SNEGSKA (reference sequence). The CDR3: CSARDQLAGDSYEQYF. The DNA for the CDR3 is TGCAGTGCTAGAGACCAACTAGCGGGAGATTCTTACGAGCAGTACTTC.

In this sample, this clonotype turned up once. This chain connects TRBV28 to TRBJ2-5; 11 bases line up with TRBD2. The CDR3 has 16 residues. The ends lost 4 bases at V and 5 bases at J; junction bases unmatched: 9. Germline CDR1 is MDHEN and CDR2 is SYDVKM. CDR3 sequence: CASSSLRLAGRETQYF. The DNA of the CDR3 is TGTGCCAGCAGTTCCCTCCGACTAGCGGGGCGGGAGACCCAGTACTTC.

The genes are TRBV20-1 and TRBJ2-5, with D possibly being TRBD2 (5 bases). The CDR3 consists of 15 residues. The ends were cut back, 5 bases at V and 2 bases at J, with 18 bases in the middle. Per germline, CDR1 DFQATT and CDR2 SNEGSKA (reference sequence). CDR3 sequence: CSAGPYRRSQETQYF. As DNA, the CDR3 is TGCAGTGCTGGACCATACCGGAGGTCACAAGAGACCCAGTACTTC.

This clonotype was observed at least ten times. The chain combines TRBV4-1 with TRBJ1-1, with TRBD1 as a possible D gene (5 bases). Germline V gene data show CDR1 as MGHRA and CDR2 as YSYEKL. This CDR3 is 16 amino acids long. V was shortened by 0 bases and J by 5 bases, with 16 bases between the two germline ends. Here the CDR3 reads CASSQDSQRWGTEAFF. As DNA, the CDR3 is TGCGCCAGCAGCCAAGATAGTCAAAGGTGGGGGACTGAAGCTTTCTTT.

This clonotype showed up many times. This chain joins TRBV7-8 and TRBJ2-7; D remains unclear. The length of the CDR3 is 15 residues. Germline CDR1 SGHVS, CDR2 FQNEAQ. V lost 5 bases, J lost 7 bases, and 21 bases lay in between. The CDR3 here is CASSPDDTSLREQYF. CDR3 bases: TGTGCCAGCAGCCCAGACGACACCTCATTGCGGGAGCAGTACTTC.

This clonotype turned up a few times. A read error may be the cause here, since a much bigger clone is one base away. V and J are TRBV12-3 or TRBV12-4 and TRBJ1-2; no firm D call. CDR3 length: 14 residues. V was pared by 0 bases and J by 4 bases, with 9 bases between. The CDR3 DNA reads TGTGCCAGCAGTTTAGCCCGGTCACGCTATGGCTACACCTTC. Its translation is CASSLARSRYGYTF.

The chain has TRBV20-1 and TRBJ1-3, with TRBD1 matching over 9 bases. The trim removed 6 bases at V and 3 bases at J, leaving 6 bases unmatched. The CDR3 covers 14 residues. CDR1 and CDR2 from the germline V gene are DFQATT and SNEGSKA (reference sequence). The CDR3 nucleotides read TGCAGTGCAGTACAGGGGGCGCGTGGAAACACCATATATTTT. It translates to CSAVQGARGNTIYF.

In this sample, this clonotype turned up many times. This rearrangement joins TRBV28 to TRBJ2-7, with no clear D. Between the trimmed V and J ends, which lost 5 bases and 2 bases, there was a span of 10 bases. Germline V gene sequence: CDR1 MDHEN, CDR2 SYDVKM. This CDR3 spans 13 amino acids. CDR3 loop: CASSLLGTYEQYF. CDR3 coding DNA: TGTGCCAGCAGTCTCTTAGGGACCTACGAGCAGTACTTC. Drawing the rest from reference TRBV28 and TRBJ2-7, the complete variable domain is DVKVTQSSRYLVKRTGEKVFLECVQDMDHENMFWYRQDPGLGLRLIYFSYDVKMKEKGDIPEGYSVSREKKERFSLILESASTNQTSMYLCASSLLGTYEQYFGPGTRLTVT.

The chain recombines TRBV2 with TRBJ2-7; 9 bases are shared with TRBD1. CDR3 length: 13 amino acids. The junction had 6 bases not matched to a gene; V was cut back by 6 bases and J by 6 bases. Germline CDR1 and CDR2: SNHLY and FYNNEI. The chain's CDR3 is CASSTGQGFEQYF. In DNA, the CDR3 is TGTGCCAGCAGCACAGGACAGGGGTTCGAGCAGTACTTC.